This TCR beta chain was captured in a study of vaccination and CD4 T cells after COVID-19. Across the study: Median time from COVID diagnosis to post-COVID sampling was roughly 100 days (35 to 161). Post-vaccination specimens were collected at a median of about 66 days following dose two (range 14 to 241). A few convalescent patients provided samples that were taken at day 14 and days 161 to 241 post-vaccination.

The Oncomine TCR Beta short-read assay was applied to DNA of cultured CD4+ T cells. Cultures of CD4+ T cells served as the source for extracting genomic DNA. TCRdb used MiXCR to reprocess the PCR reads, holding one entry per CDR3 protein. The table has 20,000 or so distinct CDR3 sequences, roughly 45% seen once. In the case of this clonotype: The antigen remains undetermined.

Time point given: late sampling 161 to 241 days after vaccination in three convalescent patients. Regarding treatment: approximately nine-day PBMC culture with coronavirus spike peptide pools or control peptides (ViraFEST assay). Germline assignment: CDR1 MNHEY and CDR2 SVGAGI. This CDR3 region has 15 residues. V lost 4 bases, J lost 5 bases, and 11 bases stayed unmatched. The chain combines TRBV6-5 with TRBJ2-7; 7 nucleotides match TRBD1. Specimen: CD4+ T cells from blood, cultured in vitro, collected about 7 months after SARS-CoV-2 vaccination. The source is a human donor who had recovered from COVID-19. CDR3 nucleotide sequence: TGTGCCAGCAGTTGGCGACAGGGAAGGAACAACGAGCAGTACTTC. Amino acid sequence: CASSWRQGRNNEQYF.